Below are 13 T cell receptor beta chains sequenced from a single sample in a study of blood T cell repertoires in COVID-19. Assay used: immunoSEQ multiplex PCR; TCRdb lists only in-frame clones, some missing. Of about 150,000 clones listed, 80% to 90% are singletons. Material for sequencing was peripheral blood. These receptors all come from a woman aged 55-75 years with active COVID-19.

In DNA form, the CDR3 reads TGTGCCAGCTCATATCTAGCGGGAGTTCCCCGTGAGCAGTTCTTC. Its protein is CASSYLAGVPREQFF. The V and J genes are TRBV18 and TRBJ2-1; 10 bases match TRBD2. J gave up 9 bases and V 5 bases, and 10 bases lay outside the gene matches. Looked up from germline, CDR1 is KGHSH and CDR2 is LQKENI. The CDR3 covers 15 residues.

The V and J genes are TRBV3-1 (or the pseudogene TRBV3-2) and TRBJ2-5, with 15 positions matching TRBD2. From germline, CDR1 is LGHDT and CDR2 YNNKEL (reference sequence). The CDR3 spans 15 residues. V shed 6 bases, J shed 10 bases, and the junction held 9 bases outside the gene matches. This CDR3 reads CASRYRGLAGGRQYF. DNA of the CDR3: TGTGCCAGCAGGTATCGCGGACTAGCGGGAGGGCGCCAGTACTTC.

The chain links TRBV11-2 to TRBJ1-2; TRBD1 matches at 10 bases. This CDR3 has 16 amino acids. CDR1 SGHAT and CDR2 FQNNGV come from the germline V gene. V lost 5 bases to trimming and J lost 3 bases; unmatched junction nucleotides: 9. The CDR3 nucleotides read TGTGCCAGCAGCCGCTCCGGGACAGGGGTTTACTATGGCTACACCTTC. Amino acids: CASSRSGTGVYYGYTF.

This sequence joins TRBV28 and TRBJ1-5, with D unresolved. Germline assignment: CDR1 MDHEN and CDR2 SYDVKM. V dropped 2 bases and J dropped 0 bases, with 26 bases sitting between them. CDR3 length equals 21 residues. CDR3 region: CASSLPAEEVTWVYSNQPQHF. The CDR3 DNA reads as TGTGCCAGCAGTTTACCGGCCGAAGAGGTTACGTGGGTGTATAGCAATCAGCCCCAGCATTTT.

This clone is a singleton in its sample. The V call is TRBV5-1, the J call TRBJ2-7, with D uncertain. With 6 bases removed from V and 3 bases from J, the gap between germline ends came to 7 bases. This CDR3 has 11 amino acids. Germline V CDR1 and CDR2: SGHRS, YFSETQ. CDR3 nucleotides: TGCGCCAGCACTCTAGGCTACGAGCAGTACTTC. Translated: CASTLGYEQYF.

This rearrangement joins TRBV15 to TRBJ2-7, with 10 bases identical to TRBD2. From germline, CDR1 is LNHNV and CDR2 YYDKDF (reference sequence). The CDR3 extends over 18 amino acids. The V gene end was trimmed by 0 bases and the J gene end by 4 bases; junction bases not matched to a gene: 12. The CDR3 coding sequence is TGTGCCACCAGCAGAGATTGGCGAGGGGCTAGCGGGAGTTACGAGCAGTACTTC. It codes for CATSRDWRGASGSYEQYF. Combining the CDR3 with reference TRBV15 and TRBJ2-7 gives the whole variable domain DAMVIQNPRYQVTQFGKPVTLSCSQTLNHNVMYWYQQKSSQAPKLLFHYYDKDFNNEADTPDNFQSRRPNTSFCFLDIRSPGLGDTAMYLCATSRDWRGASGSYEQYFGPGTRLTVT.

As DNA, the CDR3 is TGTGCCAGCAGTTTGTACAGGTTGGATGAGCAGTTCTTC. Translation: CASSLYRLDEQFF. J is TRBJ2-1 and V is TRBV28; D is possibly TRBD1 (5 bases). The CDR3 consists of 13 residues. The germline gives CDR1 MDHEN, CDR2 SYDVKM. Trimming took 3 bases from V and 8 from J, leaving 11 bases between them.

V and J are TRBV7-2 and TRBJ2-1; possibly TRBD2 for D (6 bases). Germline V CDR1 and CDR2: SGHTA, FQGNSA. The CDR3 contains 13 residues. V was cut by 3 bases and J by 9 bases, with 12 bases left in between. The CDR3 here is CASSLVTSSEQFF. CDR3 coding DNA: TGTGCCAGCAGCTTGGTCACTAGCAGTGAGCAGTTCTTC.

The CDR3 region is CASGRDYEQYF. DNA for the CDR3: TGTGCCAGCGGGCGGGACTACGAGCAGTACTTC. The chain is built from TRBV12-3 or TRBV12-4 and TRBJ2-7; TRBD2 is a possible D gene (6 bases). V gave up 8 bases and J gave up 3 bases, with 8 bases separating them. CDR3 length: 11 amino acids.

This chain links TRBV4-3 with TRBJ2-1, with 9 bases lining up with TRBD2. The CDR3 length is 16 residues. V shed 4 bases, J shed 3 bases, and the junction held 7 bases outside the gene matches. From germline, CDR1 is LGHNA and CDR2 YSLEER. CDR3: CASSPQAGGFYNEQFF. The CDR3 DNA follows: TGCGCCAGCAGCCCCCAAGCGGGAGGATTCTACAATGAGCAGTTCTTC.

The chain is built from TRBV19 and TRBJ2-5, with D possibly matching TRBD2 (5 bases). V shed 1 base and J shed 3 bases, with 9 bases lying between them. Germline V lookup: CDR1 LNHDA, CDR2 SQIVND (reference sequence). The CDR3 consists of 14 residues. Written as DNA, the CDR3 is TGTGCCAGTAGTATAGCCCGGGGAAAAGAGACCCAGTACTTC. Protein sequence: CASSIARGKETQYF.

Comment on this clone: An end of the junction does not agree with germline; a read error may underlie this. Here the CDR3 reads CASSLAGLYQETQYF. CDR3 bases: TGTGCCAGCAGCCTAGCGGGCCTGTACCAAGAGACCCAGTACTTC. The chain couples TRBV7-2 to TRBJ2-5; 8 bases are shared with TRBD2. The germline V gene encodes CDR1 SGHTA and CDR2 FQGNSA. This CDR3 contains 15 residues.

The chain links TRBV29-1 to TRBJ2-2; 7 positions match TRBD1. CDR1 is SQVTM and CDR2 is ANQGSEA in the germline V gene. There are 18 residues in the CDR3. Losses at the gene ends were 7 bases for V and 1 base for J; bases not matched to a gene: 18. Here the CDR3 reads CSGAGGIHRPLNTGELFF. Written as DNA, the CDR3 is TGCAGCGGTGCAGGGGGTATACACCGACCGCTGAACACCGGGGAGCTGTTTTTT.